A single count supports the clone carrying this T cell receptor beta chain. The CDR3 is made up of 13 amino acids. Germline-derived CDR1 and CDR2 are MNHNY and SVGAGI (reference sequence). V was pared by 1 base and J by 10 bases, with 8 bases between. Every patient relapsed after autologous stem cell transplantation, and brentuximab vedotin exposure varied. Assay: immunoSEQ multiplex PCR; the TCRdb copy retains only in-frame clones and omits some. The sample lists 10,000 to 15,000 clones, about 90% occurring once. These data come from a study of PD-1 blockade in classical Hodgkin lymphoma. The input for sequencing was peripheral blood mononuclear cells (PBMCs), taken at baseline. This clonotype was sampled from a human donor with classical Hodgkin lymphoma. The J gene is TRBJ1-6, the V gene TRBV6-6; D ambiguous. The CDR3 is CASSYFGGSPLHF. The CDR3 coding sequence is TGTGCCAGCAGTTACTTTGGAGGGTCACCCCTCCACTTT.